Described below is a single T cell receptor beta chain sequence and its context. What this receptor recognizes is not known. No base quality information exists; no much larger clone differs at one position. TCRbeta libraries were sequenced on an Illumina MiSeq, and an average of around 44,000 productive templates per sample was obtained. Using multiplex PCR amplification, the immunoSEQ assay generated the TCRbeta CDR3 libraries. The paper's data handling went like this. Repertoire diversity was calculated as previously defined, with values near 0 taken to indicate extremely monoclonal samples. Held by TCRdb, this immuneACCESS table contains in-frame sequences only and omits some clones. Under half of the omission traces to an unresolved V gene where checked; the cause of the rest is unknown. For V, J and clone size, that table is used; D and trimming come from the DNA. Here the sample has some 30,000 clones; 65% to 80% occur a single time. 30% of the sample is held by the ten biggest clonotypes.

This entry is derived from a study of STAT3 mutations in large granular lymphocyte leukemia (dated by TCRdb to between 2018 and 2020). Background for the entire study: Roughly half of the T-LGLL patients who were sequenced longitudinally carried canonical activating STAT3 mutations. One or more immunosuppressive therapy regimens were given to more than half of T-LGLL patients, and hematologic response was seen in about 40% of the treated patients. Patients with T-cell large granular lymphocyte leukemia underwent serial deep sequencing of TCRbeta CDR3 and STAT3 to reconstruct clonal hierarchy and dynamics. From an initial cohort of approximately 200 LGL patients, 15 to 20 representative T-LGLL cases were selected for longitudinal TCRbeta and STAT3 sequencing. Two patients with natural killer LGL leukemia were also sequenced longitudinally as controls within the study. Each patient was sequenced at an average of around 4 time points, ranging from 2 to 8 samplings.

The same DNA, extracted from blood mononuclear cells, served for both TCR sequencing and STAT3 sequencing. The junction carries 14 bases between V and J, which are trimmed by 3 bases and 8 bases respectively. CDR1 and CDR2 (KGHSH, LQKENI) derive from the germline V gene. Including cysteine and phenylalanine, the CDR3 has 14 amino acids. Only the CDR3 DNA stays, 42 bases, in frame from base 1. The paper as a whole reports these results and caveats: Linking therapy response to changes in TCR clonal burden was complicated by variable intervals between samplings and by differing treatment regimens. In 6 of 18 patients, TCR clonotype switching occurred after therapy, and every newly emerging clone was STAT3 wild type. Every T-LGLL patient showed at least one immunodominant TCRbeta clonotype, and about half showed multiple immunodominant subclonotypes. Because no samples were available when a clone first appeared, clonal expansion was inferred from samplings taken at other points. In several patients, dominant TCR clone burden exceeded STAT3 mutant burden, suggesting STAT3 mutation arose secondarily within a pre-expanded clone. Persisting codominant clonotypes in some patients meant a small but highly pathogenic clone may have been missed.

The sequencing input was peripheral blood mononuclear cells. The sequence is built from TRBV18 and TRBJ2-1; no D gene can be assigned with confidence. This sequence was found in a woman aged 50 to 60 with T-cell large granular lymphocyte leukemia. Some clones in this sample may be carry-over from other donors' samples. The age is the age at diagnosis. The CDR3 protein is CASSPTSRIDEQFF. The sequence in DNA is TGTGCCAGCTCACCCACAAGCAGGATCGATGAGCAGTTCTTC.